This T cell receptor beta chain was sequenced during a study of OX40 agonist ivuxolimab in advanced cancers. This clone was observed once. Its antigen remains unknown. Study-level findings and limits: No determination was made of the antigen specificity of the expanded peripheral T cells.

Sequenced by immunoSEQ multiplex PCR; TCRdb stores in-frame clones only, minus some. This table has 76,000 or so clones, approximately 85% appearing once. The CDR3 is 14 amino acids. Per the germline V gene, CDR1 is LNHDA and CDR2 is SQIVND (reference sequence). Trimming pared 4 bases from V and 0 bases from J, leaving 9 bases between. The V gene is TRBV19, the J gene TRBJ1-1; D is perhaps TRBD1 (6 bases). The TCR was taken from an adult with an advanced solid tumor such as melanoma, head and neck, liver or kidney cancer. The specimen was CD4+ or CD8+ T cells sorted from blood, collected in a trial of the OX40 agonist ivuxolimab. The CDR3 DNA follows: TGTGCCAGTAGTAAGGACAGATTGAACACTGAAGCTTTCTTT. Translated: CASSKDRLNTEAFF.